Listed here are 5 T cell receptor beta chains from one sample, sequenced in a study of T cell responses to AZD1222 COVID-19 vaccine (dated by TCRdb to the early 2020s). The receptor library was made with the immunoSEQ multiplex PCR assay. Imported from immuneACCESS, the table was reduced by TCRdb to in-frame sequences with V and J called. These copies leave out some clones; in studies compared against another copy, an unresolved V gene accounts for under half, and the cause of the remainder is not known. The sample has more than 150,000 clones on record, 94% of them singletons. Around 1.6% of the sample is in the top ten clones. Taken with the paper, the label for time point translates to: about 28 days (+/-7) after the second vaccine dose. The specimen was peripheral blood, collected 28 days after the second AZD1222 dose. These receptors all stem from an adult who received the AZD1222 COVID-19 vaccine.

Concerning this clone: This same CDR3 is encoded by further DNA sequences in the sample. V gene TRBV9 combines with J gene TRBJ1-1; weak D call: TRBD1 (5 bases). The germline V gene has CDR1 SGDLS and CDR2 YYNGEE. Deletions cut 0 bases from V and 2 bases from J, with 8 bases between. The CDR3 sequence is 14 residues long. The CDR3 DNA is TGTGCCAGCAGCGTAGGGCAGGGTAACACTGAAGCTTTCTTT. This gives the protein CASSVGQGNTEAFF.

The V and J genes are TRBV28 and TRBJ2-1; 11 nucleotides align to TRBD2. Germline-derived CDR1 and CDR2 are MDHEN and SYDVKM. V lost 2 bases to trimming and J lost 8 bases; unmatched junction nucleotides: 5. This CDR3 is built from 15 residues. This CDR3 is CASSLQLAGVDEQFF. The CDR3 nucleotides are TGTGCCAGCAGTTTACAACTAGCGGGAGTAGATGAGCAGTTCTTC.

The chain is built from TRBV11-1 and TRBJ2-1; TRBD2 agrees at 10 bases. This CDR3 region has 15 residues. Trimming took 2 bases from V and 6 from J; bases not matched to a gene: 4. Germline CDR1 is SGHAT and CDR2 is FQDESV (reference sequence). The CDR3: CASSLLAGDLNEQFF. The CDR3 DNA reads TGTGCCAGCAGCTTACTAGCGGGAGATCTCAATGAGCAGTTCTTC.

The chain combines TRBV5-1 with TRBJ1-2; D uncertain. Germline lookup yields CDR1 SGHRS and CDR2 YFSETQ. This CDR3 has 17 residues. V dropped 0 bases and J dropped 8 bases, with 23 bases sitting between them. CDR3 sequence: CASSLAVSAADYGGYTF. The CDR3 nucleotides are TGCGCCAGCAGCTTGGCTGTATCAGCGGCAGATTATGGAGGCTACACCTTC.

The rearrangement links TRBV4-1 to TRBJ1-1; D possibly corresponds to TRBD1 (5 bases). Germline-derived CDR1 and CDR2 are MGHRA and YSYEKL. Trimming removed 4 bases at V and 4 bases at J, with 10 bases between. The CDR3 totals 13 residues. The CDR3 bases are TGCGCCAGCAGCCTCCCCGGGGGCACTGAAGCTTTCTTT. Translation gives CASSLPGGTEAFF.